The rows below give T cell receptor beta chains drawn from one sample of a study of Graves' ophthalmopathy and Graves' hyperthyroidism. TCRdb recomputed calls from the multiplex PCR reads with MiXCR, one row per CDR3 protein. The sample includes about 1.2 million distinct CDR3 sequences, roughly 35% of them seen just once. The sequenced material came from peripheral blood or thyroid tissue (not recorded which). The origin of the receptors is an adult man with Graves' hyperthyroidism. Both conserved end residues are part of each CDR3. The order of the fields is J gene, clone size, V gene, D gene, CDR3 protein, CDR3 DNA. The D gene is left open where the match is weak. Some rows mark clone size as missing; the rest say once, few, many or name a class of expanded clone.

TRBJ2-7,few,TRBV14,-,CASSPRPSRVGDEQYF,TGTGCCAGCTCACCACGACCTTCCCGTGTAGGGGACGAGCAGTACTTC
TRBJ2-7,many,TRBV29-1,-,CSVRTRHEQYF,TGCAGCGTGAGGACGAGGCACGAGCAGTACTTC
TRBJ1-1,-,TRBV29-1,-,CSLRPGQNTEAFF,TGCAGCTTGCGACCGGGACAGAACACTGAAGCTTTCTTT
TRBJ2-7,-,TRBV7-9,-,CASRPPGIIDEQYF,TGTGCCAGCAGACCCCCGGGAATCATAGACGAGCAGTACTTC
TRBJ2-2,-,TRBV6-5,-,CASSYLLSVGELFF,TGTGCCAGCAGTTACTTGTTGAGTGTCGGGGAGCTGTTTTTT
TRBJ2-7,-,TRBV28,TRBD1,CASSLVGGISYEQYF,TGTGCCAGCAGTTTGGTAGGGGGCATCTCCTACGAGCAGTACTTC
TRBJ1-2,few,TRBV7-9,-,CASSLITRARGAQDQGYTF,TGTGCCAGCAGCTTAATCACGAGGGCCCGGGGGGCACAAGATCAAGGCTACACCTTC
TRBJ1-4,many,TRBV2,-,CASGRGPEKLFF,TGTGCCAGCGGACGGGGACCCGAAAAACTGTTTTTT
TRBJ1-6,many,TRBV7-2,TRBD1,CASSPRGEGQGDSPLHF,TGTGCCAGCAGCCCAAGGGGGGAGGGACAGGGAGACTCACCCCTCCACTTT
TRBJ2-7,-,TRBV7-2,-,CASSRPYGQGGYEQYF,TGTGCCAGCAGTCGGCCGTATGGTCAGGGGGGATACGAGCAGTACTTC
TRBJ1-5,-,TRBV20-1,-,CSAKGMGADQPQHF,TGCAGTGCTAAGGGGATGGGTGCGGATCAGCCCCAGCATTTT
TRBJ1-4,many,TRBV20-1,-,CSATLLTTNEKLFF,TGCAGTGCTACCCTACTCACAACTAATGAAAAACTGTTTTTT
TRBJ2-5,many,TRBV4-3,TRBD2,CASSPSGRIETQYF,TGCGCCAGCAGCCCTAGCGGGAGAATCGAGACCCAGTACTTC
TRBJ2-7,many,TRBV20-1,-,CSATGVEQYF,TGCAGTGCTACAGGGGTCGAGCAGTACTTC
TRBJ1-5,many,TRBV20-1,-,CSATLIIGGDQPQHF,TGCAGTGCTACCCTTATTATCGGGGGTGATCAGCCCCAGCATTTT
TRBJ2-7,-,TRBV5-1,TRBD1,CASSGRQGATYEQYF,TGCGCCAGCAGCGGTCGACAGGGGGCGACCTACGAGCAGTACTTC
TRBJ2-7,-,TRBV19,TRBD1,CASSEDRGHNSYEQYF,TGTGCCAGTAGTGAGGACAGGGGGCACAATTCCTACGAGCAGTACTTC
TRBJ1-6,many,TRBV7-6,-,CASSSEVHSALNNSPLHF,TGTGCCAGCAGCTCCGAAGTACACTCGGCCCTAAATAATTCACCCCTCCACTTT
TRBJ1-3,-,TRBV6-5,-,CASSSLGATGNTIYF,TGTGCCAGCAGTTCCCTCGGGGCCACTGGAAACACCATATATTTT
TRBJ1-1,-,TRBV20-1,-,CSATTSGGSNTEAFF,TGCAGTGCCACGACTAGCGGAGGGTCCAACACTGAAGCTTTCTTT
TRBJ1-1,-,TRBV10-3,-,CAISSVGRTEAFF,TGTGCCATCAGTTCGGTAGGAAGGACTGAAGCTTTCTTT
TRBJ1-2,-,TRBV10-3,TRBD1,CAWSGTGVGGYTF,TGTGCCTGGAGTGGGACAGGGGTTGGCGGCTACACCTTC
TRBJ2-5,once,TRBV6-5,TRBD1,CASSYSSRTGEETQYF,TGTGCCAGCAGTTACAGCTCTCGGACAGGGGAGGAGACCCAGTACTTC
TRBJ1-6,few,TRBV6-1,-,CASSKTTGSSYNSPLHF,TGTGCCAGCAGCAAAACTACAGGGAGTTCCTATAATTCACCCCTCCACTTT
TRBJ1-2,-,TRBV10-3,-,CASSYSRTTNYGYTF,TGTGCCAGCAGTTACTCTCGCACAACTAACTATGGCTACACCTTC
TRBJ2-7,-,TRBV9,TRBD2,CASSQVAGGREQYF,TGTGCCAGCAGCCAAGTTGCGGGAGGGCGCGAGCAGTACTTC
TRBJ2-7,many,TRBV10-1,-,CASREDYEQYF,TGCGCCAGCAGGGAGGACTACGAGCAGTACTTC
TRBJ2-5,-,TRBV27,TRBD2,CASSFGGSTRETQYF,TGTGCCAGCAGTTTTGGCGGGAGCACCAGGGAGACCCAGTACTTC
TRBJ2-5,many,TRBV7-2,-,CASSLFQRVETQYF,TGTGCCAGCAGCTTATTCCAGAGGGTAGAGACCCAGTACTTC
TRBJ2-7,few,TRBV7-8,-,CASSRELAYEQYF,TGTGCCAGCAGCCGAGAATTGGCCTACGAGCAGTACTTC
TRBJ1-2,few,TRBV11-2,-,CASSLEALSGYTF,TGTGCCAGCAGCTTAGAGGCTCTATCCGGCTACACCTTC
TRBJ1-2,few,TRBV6-2/TRBV6-3,-,CASSLPGNVGYTF,TGTGCCAGCAGTTTACCAGGGAACGTTGGCTACACCTTC
TRBJ1-2,-,TRBV11-2,TRBD1,CASSPRTGASYGYTF,TGTGCCAGCAGCCCTCGGACAGGGGCCTCCTATGGCTACACCTTC
TRBJ2-5,once,TRBV7-9,-,CASSLLDQPQYF,TGTGCCAGCAGCTTGCTTGATCAGCCCCAGTACTTC
TRBJ2-7,-,TRBV15,-,CATSRLAGTQYF,TGTGCCACCAGCAGGCTGGCGGGAACCCAGTACTTC
TRBJ1-3,-,TRBV12-3/TRBV12-4,TRBD1,CAIKAGTGDTIYF,TGTGCCATCAAGGCGGGGACAGGAGACACCATATATTTT
TRBJ1-2,-,TRBV10-3,-,CAISERTDNYGYTF,TGTGCCATCAGTGAAAGGACAGACAACTATGGCTACACCTTC
TRBJ1-6,many,TRBV2,-,CASKGDSPLHF,TGTGCCAGCAAGGGGGATTCACCCCTCCACTTT
TRBJ2-7,-,TRBV7-6,TRBD1,CASSNPGQIYEQYF,TGTGCCAGCAGCAACCCGGGACAGATCTACGAGCAGTACTTC
TRBJ2-2,-,TRBV5-1,TRBD1,CASSPGTGVNTGELFF,TGCGCCAGCAGCCCAGGGACAGGGGTTAACACCGGGGAGCTGTTTTTT
TRBJ2-7,-,TRBV20-1,TRBD2,CSAYPLAGGSYEQYF,TGCAGTGCTTATCCACTAGCGGGAGGCTCCTACGAGCAGTACTTC
TRBJ1-1,many,TRBV5-1,TRBD1,CASSSGTGVFTEAFF,TGCGCCAGCAGTTCCGGGACAGGGGTTTTTACTGAAGCTTTCTTT
TRBJ2-2,many,TRBV20-1,TRBD2,CSAARLAGGRTGELFF,TGCAGTGCTGCCCGGCTAGCGGGAGGGAGGACCGGGGAGCTGTTTTTT
TRBJ2-2,-,TRBV7-9,-,CTSSLPGVNTGELFF,TGTACCAGCAGCTTACCGGGAGTTAACACCGGGGAGCTGTTTTTT
TRBJ2-7,many,TRBV20-1,TRBD2,CSANRLAGAVYEQYF,TGCAGTGCTAACCGACTAGCGGGGGCCGTCTACGAGCAGTACTTC
TRBJ1-1,-,TRBV29-1,-,CSVDIKNTEAFF,TGCAGCGTTGATATCAAGAACACTGAAGCTTTCTTT
TRBJ1-2,-,TRBV7-9,-,CASSLGVWRNGYTF,TGTGCCAGCAGCTTAGGGGTCTGGCGGAACGGCTACACCTTC
TRBJ1-2,many,TRBV29-1,-,CSVSVSAWGYGYTF,TGCAGCGTTTCAGTCTCGGCCTGGGGCTATGGCTACACCTTC
TRBJ2-6,-,TRBV7-8,-,CASSLGDRDRANVLTF,TGTGCCAGCAGCTTAGGGGACCGGGACAGGGCCAACGTCCTGACTTTC
TRBJ1-2,many,TRBV20-1,-,CSARNPHNYGYTF,TGCAGTGCTAGAAACCCCCATAACTATGGCTACACCTTC
TRBJ2-5,-,TRBV6-5,-,CASSPATQETQYF,TGTGCCAGCAGTCCTGCCACTCAAGAGACCCAGTACTTC
TRBJ1-1,many,TRBV5-1,-,CASSSGQSEAFF,TGCGCCAGCAGCTCCGGACAGTCTGAAGCTTTCTTT